These 29 T cell receptor beta chains were sequenced from one sample in a study of T cell repertoires in cytomegalovirus infection. Which antigens these TCRs recognize remains unknown. One entry per CDR3 protein results from TCRdb running MiXCR on the reads. In the table there are approximately 470,000 distinct CDR3 sequences, roughly 43% of which are singletons. The sample here was cultured PBMCs, taken from culture after CMV antigen stimulation. Receptor source: a human donor in good health (CMV status not recorded). Some clones in this sample may be carry-over from other donors' samples.

The V gene is TRBV15, the J gene TRBJ1-1; D ambiguous. The germline gives CDR1 LNHNV, CDR2 YYDKDF (reference sequence). V was shortened by 1 base and J by 5 bases, with 5 bases between the two germline ends. This CDR3 has 12 amino acids. CDR3 in amino acids: CATSRVITEAFF. In DNA form, the CDR3 reads TGTGCCACCAGCAGAGTGATAACTGAAGCTTTCTTT.

A few counts support this clonotype. The chain combines TRBV6-2 or TRBV6-3 with TRBJ2-3; possible D gene TRBD2, 6 bases. Germline CDR1 and CDR2: MNHEY and SVGEGT. The CDR3 is 15 amino acids. Trimming took 8 bases from V and 7 from J, leaving 22 bases between them. The CDR3 DNA follows: TGTGCCAGCTCCCGGGGGACCACCGAGACTAATACGCAGTATTTT. Protein product: CASSRGTTETNTQYF.

This clonotype has a handful of counts. The V gene is TRBV6-1, the J gene TRBJ2-7; perhaps TRBD1 as D (6 bases). V shed 7 bases and J shed 3 bases, with 19 bases lying between them. Looked up from germline, CDR1 is MNHNS and CDR2 is SASEGT. The CDR3 runs to 15 residues. The CDR3 is CASNGPRGSGYEQYF. CDR3 DNA: TGTGCCAGCAACGGACCCAGGGGATCCGGCTACGAGCAGTACTTC.

The chain employs TRBV20-1 and TRBJ2-1; 11 positions match TRBD2. Germline CDR1 is DFQATT and CDR2 is SNEGSKA (reference sequence). The CDR3 loop spans 17 amino acids. Trimming cost V 0 bases and J 4 bases; bases outside gene matches: 8. In DNA form, the CDR3 reads TGCAGTGCTAGAGAAGGGCTAGCGGGAGGACCATACAATGAGCAGTTCTTC. Translation: CSAREGLAGGPYNEQFF.

The chain carries TRBV7-2 and TRBJ2-7, with 11 bases identical to TRBD1. J lost 11 bases, V lost 3 bases, and 9 bases had no gene match. Germline CDR1 and CDR2: SGHTA and FQGNSA. The CDR3 runs to 14 residues. This CDR3 reads CASSFSGTGGSKYF. In DNA, the CDR3 is TGTGCCAGCAGCTTCTCCGGGACAGGGGGGTCTAAGTACTTC.

As DNA, the CDR3 is TGTGCCAGCAGTTTTGGTGGGGGCCCCGAAGCCAAAAACATTCAGTACTTC. Its translation is CASSFGGGPEAKNIQYF. This chain joins TRBV12-3 or TRBV12-4 and TRBJ2-4; D perhaps matches TRBD1 (6 bases). The CDR3 totals 17 residues. V shed 3 bases and J shed 0 bases, with 15 bases lying between them.

There are a few counts of this clonotype. The chain joins TRBV6-1 to TRBJ2-7; D gene ambiguous. V lost 9 bases to trimming and J lost 4 bases, with 7 bases between them. This CDR3 contains 10 residues. Germline CDR1 reads MNHNS; CDR2 reads SASEGT. CDR3: CASLQYEQYF. CDR3 in DNA: TGTGCCAGTCTACAGTACGAGCAGTACTTC.

V usage is TRBV27 and J usage is TRBJ1-5; tentative D call: TRBD1 (5 bases). This CDR3 has 17 residues. The V gene's germline CDR1 is MNHEY and CDR2 SMNVEV (reference sequence). The V end was cut by 5 bases, the J end by 2 bases, with 19 bases between. The CDR3 spells CASSPRGRGGGNQPQHF. The CDR3 DNA follows: TGTGCCAGCAGTCCCCGGGGACGGGGTGGAGGCAATCAGCCCCAGCATTTT.

The chain has TRBV19 and TRBJ1-5; the match to TRBD1 covers 7 bases. Germline CDR1 LNHDA, CDR2 SQIVND (reference sequence). The junction had 16 bases not matched to a gene; V was cut back by 9 bases and J by 2 bases. CDR3 size: 17 residues. The CDR3 spells CARRKGAGEKGNQPQHF. As DNA, the CDR3 is TGTGCCAGGCGAAAGGGGGCAGGGGAGAAGGGCAATCAGCCCCAGCATTTT. Full variable domain (remainder filled in from reference TRBV19 and TRBJ1-5): DGGITQSPKYLFRKEGQNVTLSCEQNLNHDAMYWYRQDPGQGLRLIYYSQIVNDFQKGDIAEGYSVSREKKESFPLTVTSAQKNPTAFYLCARRKGAGEKGNQPQHFGDGTRLSIL.

This chain uses TRBV6-8 with TRBJ1-2; D is unclear. The ends were cut back, 5 bases at V and 7 bases at J, with 17 bases in the middle. This CDR3 is built from 14 residues. From germline, CDR1 is MNHGY and CDR2 SAAAGT. DNA of the CDR3: TGTGCCAGCAGTCCTATCGACTGGTTCGGTGGCTACACCTTC. It specifies CASSPIDWFGGYTF.

The chain links TRBV5-1 to TRBJ1-5; D is uncertain. The CDR3 is made up of 14 amino acids. From germline, CDR1 is SGHRS and CDR2 YFSETQ. V shed 0 bases and J shed 4 bases, with 8 bases lying between them. CDR3 protein: CASSLDHPNQPQHF. Here the CDR3 DNA reads TGCGCCAGCAGCTTGGATCACCCAAATCAGCCCCAGCATTTT.

V gene TRBV2 combines with J gene TRBJ2-1; D may correspond to TRBD1 or TRBD2 (5 bases each). V lost 6 bases and J lost 7, with 19 bases in between. Germline CDR1 SNHLY, CDR2 FYNNEI. The CDR3 is made up of 15 amino acids. The CDR3 DNA reads as TGTGCCAGCAGAAGGGACGGTGGGGCTGATAATGAGCAGTTCTTC. It encodes CASRRDGGADNEQFF.

The chain has TRBV20-1 and TRBJ1-2; no firm D call. The CDR3 is 13 residues long. V was trimmed by 6 bases and J by 4 bases, leaving 15 bases between them. From germline, CDR1 is DFQATT and CDR2 SNEGSKA (reference sequence). CDR3 in amino acids: CSATKQQFYGYTF. The DNA for the CDR3 is TGCAGTGCAACTAAACAGCAATTCTATGGCTACACCTTC.

This chain uses TRBV11-2 with TRBJ2-7, with D tentatively TRBD1 (7 bases). CDR3 length: 16 amino acids. V lost 6 bases, J lost 4 bases, and 22 bases lay in between. Per the germline V gene, CDR1 is SGHAT and CDR2 is FQNNGV. The CDR3 nucleotides are TGTGCCAGCAGATCCTTGGAGGGACAGAGGATTTACGAGCAGTACTTC. The encoded protein is CASRSLEGQRIYEQYF.

This clonotype appeared many times. V usage is TRBV7-2 and J usage is TRBJ1-1; D possibly corresponds to TRBD1 (5 bases). CDR3 length: 15 amino acids. CDR1 SGHTA and CDR2 FQGNSA come from the germline V gene. Between the trimmed V and J ends, which lost 1 base and 4 bases, there was a span of 13 bases. In DNA form, the CDR3 reads TGTGCCAGCAGCTTAGGAAGGGGTCTAGGCACTGAAGCTTTCTTT. Its protein product is CASSLGRGLGTEAFF.

The V gene is TRBV7-2, the J gene TRBJ2-5; 7 bases match TRBD1. The V gene end was trimmed by 6 bases and the J gene end by 2 bases; junction bases not matched to a gene: 3. There are 13 residues in the CDR3. In germline, CDR1 is SGHTA, CDR2 FQGNSA. Here the CDR3 reads CASSEGAQETQYF. CDR3 nucleotides: TGTGCCAGCAGTGAGGGGGCGCAAGAGACCCAGTACTTC.

This clonotype was seen only a few times. The V call is TRBV7-2, the J call TRBJ2-5; 14 positions agree with TRBD2. The V and J ends lost 10 bases and 5 bases, in that order; junction bases with no gene match: 12. The germline gives CDR1 SGHTA, CDR2 FQGNSA. The CDR3 extends over 16 amino acids. The DNA of the CDR3 is TGTGCCACAGGACTAGCGGGGGGTCAAGGGTTTGAGACCCAGTACTTC. Its protein product is CATGLAGGQGFETQYF.

This clonotype occurred a few times. In DNA, the CDR3 is TGTGCCAGCAGTCTTCAGGGGGCTTACTATGGCTACACCTTC. Protein sequence: CASSLQGAYYGYTF. The chain carries TRBV12-3 or TRBV12-4 and TRBJ1-2, with 8 nucleotides matching TRBD1. The length of the CDR3 is 14 residues. Losses at the gene ends were 5 bases for V and 3 bases for J; bases not matched to a gene: 5.

Only a few counts were recorded for this clonotype. The chain links TRBV5-6 to TRBJ2-1; TRBD1 matches at 9 bases. CDR3 length: 14 amino acids. Germline lookup yields CDR1 SGHDT and CDR2 YYEEEE. The V segment lost 5 bases and the J segment 12 bases; nucleotides outside the gene matches: 12. DNA of the CDR3: TGTGCCAGCAGGTACCGGGACAGGGTGCTAATGCAGTTCTTC. Amino acids: CASRYRDRVLMQFF.

The rearrangement uses TRBV2 and TRBJ1-1; 10 nucleotides agree with TRBD1. Trimming at V came to 3 bases and at J to 3 bases, leaving 4 bases not matched to a gene. Germline CDR1 and CDR2: SNHLY and FYNNEI. The CDR3 spans 15 residues. In DNA, the CDR3 is TGTGCCAGCAGTGAGATGACAGGGGGCTACACTGAAGCTTTCTTT. Its protein product is CASSEMTGGYTEAFF.

This chain connects TRBV10-2 to TRBJ1-6; 9 positions match TRBD1. J lost 8 bases, V lost 0 bases, and 5 bases had no gene match. The CDR3 loop spans 16 amino acids. Germline V gene lookup returns CDR1 WSHSY and CDR2 SAAADI. The CDR3 here is CASSESGQGWDSPLHF. The CDR3, as DNA: TGCGCCAGCAGTGAGTCGGGACAGGGCTGGGATTCACCCCTCCACTTT.

Only a few counts were recorded for this clonotype. This chain uses TRBV12-3 or TRBV12-4 with TRBJ2-1, with D perhaps TRBD2 (7 bases). This CDR3 has 13 amino acids. V lost 5 bases to trimming and J lost 9 bases, with 14 bases between them. CDR3 in amino acids: CASSKGEGGEQFF. CDR3 in DNA: TGTGCCAGCAGTAAAGGGGAGGGGGGTGAGCAGTTCTTC.

V and J are TRBV6-6 and TRBJ2-7, with 7 bases aligning to TRBD1. Germline lookup yields CDR1 MNHNY and CDR2 SVGAGI (reference sequence). Trimming cost V 2 bases and J 6 bases; bases outside gene matches: 7. The CDR3 sequence is 14 residues long. CDR3 sequence: CASSYRDRVGEQYF. CDR3 nucleotides: TGTGCCAGCAGTTACCGGGACAGAGTAGGCGAGCAGTACTTC.

The J gene is TRBJ1-5, the V gene TRBV12-3 or TRBV12-4, with a possible D match to TRBD1 (5 bases). This CDR3 is 13 amino acids long. V was pared by 4 bases and J by 5 bases, with 9 bases between. Here the CDR3 DNA reads TGTGCCAGCAGTTCCCAGGGCCATCAGCCCCAGCATTTT. This sequence encodes CASSSQGHQPQHF.

This chain uses TRBV19 with TRBJ1-2, with 12 bases matching TRBD1. Germline assignment: CDR1 LNHDA and CDR2 SQIVND (reference sequence). This CDR3 region has 15 residues. After removal of 2 bases from V and 8 bases from J, the junction contained 6 bases not matched to a gene. CDR3 loop: CASSIPGTGGWGYTF. CDR3 in DNA: TGTGCCAGTAGTATACCCGGGACAGGGGGCTGGGGCTACACCTTC.

This chain links TRBV5-1 with TRBJ2-6; 7 bases are shared with TRBD2. The CDR3 contains 18 residues. The V gene end was trimmed by 4 bases and the J gene end by 1 base; junction bases not matched to a gene: 11. The germline gives CDR1 SGHRS, CDR2 YFSETQ. CDR3 bases: TGCGCCAGCAGCATAGGACTAGATCGTGTGTCTGGGGCCAACGTCCTGACTTTC. Its translation: CASSIGLDRVSGANVLTF.

This chain uses TRBV6-5 with TRBJ2-4; D gene unclear. Germline V gives CDR1 MNHEY, CDR2 SVGAGI. The ends were cut back, 7 bases at V and 0 bases at J, with 19 bases in the middle. This CDR3 comprises 17 residues. CDR3 amino acids: CASTKGFSAIAKNIQYF. CDR3 coding DNA: TGTGCCAGCACCAAAGGGTTTTCGGCCATAGCCAAAAACATTCAGTACTTC.

V usage is TRBV27 and J usage is TRBJ1-5, with 9 positions matching TRBD1. The germline V gene encodes CDR1 MNHEY and CDR2 SMNVEV (reference sequence). V shed 5 bases, J shed 9 bases, and the junction held 14 bases outside the gene matches. This CDR3 comprises 16 residues. The CDR3 is CASSHLQGAREAPQHF. CDR3 in DNA: TGTGCCAGCAGTCACCTACAGGGGGCTCGGGAGGCGCCCCAGCATTTT.

This clonotype was detected only a few times. The chain uses TRBV5-6 and TRBJ2-1, with D maybe TRBD2 (6 bases). V was pared by 2 bases and J by 4 bases, with 16 bases between. Germline V gene lookup returns CDR1 SGHDT and CDR2 YYEEEE. The CDR3 loop spans 16 amino acids. Written as DNA, the CDR3 is TGTGCCAGCAGCTTCGTTATTAGCGGATCGTACAATGAGCAGTTCTTC. It codes for CASSFVISGSYNEQFF.